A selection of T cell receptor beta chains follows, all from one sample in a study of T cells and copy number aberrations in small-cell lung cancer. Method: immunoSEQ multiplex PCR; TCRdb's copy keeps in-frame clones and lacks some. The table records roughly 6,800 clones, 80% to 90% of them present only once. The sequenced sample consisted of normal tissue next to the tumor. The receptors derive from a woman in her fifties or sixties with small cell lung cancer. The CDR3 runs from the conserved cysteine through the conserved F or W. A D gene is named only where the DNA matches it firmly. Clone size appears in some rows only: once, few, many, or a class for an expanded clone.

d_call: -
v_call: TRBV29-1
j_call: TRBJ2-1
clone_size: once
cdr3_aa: CSVLWIHNEQFF
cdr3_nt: TGCAGCGTTCTATGGATTCACAATGAGCAGTTCTTC

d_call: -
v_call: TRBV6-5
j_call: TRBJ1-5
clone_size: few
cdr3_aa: CASSYNSNNQPQHF
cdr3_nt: TGTGCCAGCAGTTACAACAGCAATAATCAGCCCCAGCATTTT

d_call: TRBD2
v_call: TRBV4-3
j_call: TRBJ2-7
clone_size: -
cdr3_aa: CASSQPGLVYEQYF
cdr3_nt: TGCGCCAGCAGCCAACCGGGACTAGTCTACGAGCAGTACTTC

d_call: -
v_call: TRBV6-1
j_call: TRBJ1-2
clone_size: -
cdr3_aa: CASSEIRGNYGYTF
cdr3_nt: TGTGCCAGCAGTGAAATTCGGGGAAACTATGGCTACACCTTC

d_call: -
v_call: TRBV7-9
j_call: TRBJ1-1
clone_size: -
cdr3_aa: CASTSPSSVDHTEAFF
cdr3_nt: TGTGCCAGCACATCCCCATCGTCAGTAGACCACACTGAAGCTTTCTTT

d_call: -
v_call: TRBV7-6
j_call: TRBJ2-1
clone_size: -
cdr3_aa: CASSPVVRASDNEQFF
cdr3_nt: TGTGCCAGCAGCCCTGTCGTGAGGGCTAGTGACAATGAGCAGTTCTTC

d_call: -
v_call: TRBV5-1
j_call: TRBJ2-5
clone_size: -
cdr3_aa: CASSLAGRETQYF
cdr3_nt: TGCGCCAGCAGCTTGGCGGGCAGAGAGACCCAGTACTTC

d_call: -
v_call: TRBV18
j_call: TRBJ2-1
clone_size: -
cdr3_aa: CASSPLGGAGSYNEQFF
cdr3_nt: TGTGCCAGCTCACCCCTCGGGGGCGCGGGGTCCTACAATGAGCAGTTCTTC

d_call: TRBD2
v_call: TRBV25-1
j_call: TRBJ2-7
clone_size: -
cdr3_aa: CASSEIGDPGGSYEQYF
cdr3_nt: TGTGCCAGCAGTGAGATCGGCGATCCGGGGGGGTCCTACGAGCAGTACTTC

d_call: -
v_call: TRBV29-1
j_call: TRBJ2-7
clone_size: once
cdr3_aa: CSVFSGVTYEQYF
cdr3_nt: TGCAGCGTTTTTTCAGGTGTAACCTACGAGCAGTACTTC

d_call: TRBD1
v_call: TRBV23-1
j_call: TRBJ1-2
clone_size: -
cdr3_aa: CASSQRPGGYGYTF
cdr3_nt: TGCGCCAGCAGTCAACGGCCAGGGGGCTATGGCTACACCTTC

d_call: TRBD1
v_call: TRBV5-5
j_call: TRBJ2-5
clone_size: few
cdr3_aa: CASSTGTVQETQYF
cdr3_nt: TGTGCCAGCAGCACCGGGACAGTCCAAGAGACCCAGTACTTC

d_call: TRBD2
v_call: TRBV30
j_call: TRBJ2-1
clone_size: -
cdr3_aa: CAWSKKREYGNEQFF
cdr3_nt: TGTGCCTGGAGTAAGAAGCGGGAGTATGGCAATGAGCAGTTCTTC

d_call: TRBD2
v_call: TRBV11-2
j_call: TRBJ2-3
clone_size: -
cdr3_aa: CASSLLTSGGDTQYF
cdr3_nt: TGTGCCAGCAGCTTACTGACTAGCGGGGGGGACACGCAGTATTTT

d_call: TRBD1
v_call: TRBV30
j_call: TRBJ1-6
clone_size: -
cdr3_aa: CAWSGDREVSPLHF
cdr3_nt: TGTGCCTGGAGTGGGGACAGGGAAGTCTCACCCCTCCACTTT

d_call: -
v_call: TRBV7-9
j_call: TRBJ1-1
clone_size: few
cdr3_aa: CASSSEGIMNTEAFF
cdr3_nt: TGTGCCAGCAGCTCCGAGGGGATTATGAACACTGAAGCTTTCTTT

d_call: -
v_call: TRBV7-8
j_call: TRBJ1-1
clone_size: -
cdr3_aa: CASSLAPGGFPEAFF
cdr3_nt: TGTGCCAGCAGCTTAGCGCCGGGGGGCTTTCCTGAAGCTTTCTTT

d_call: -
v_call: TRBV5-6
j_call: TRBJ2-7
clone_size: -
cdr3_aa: CASSLGGSIYEQYF
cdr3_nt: TGTGCCAGCAGCTTGGGTGGGAGCATCTACGAGCAGTACTTC

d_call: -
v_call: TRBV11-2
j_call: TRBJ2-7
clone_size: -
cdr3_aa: CASSSNYEQYF
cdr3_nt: TGTGCCAGCAGCTCTAACTACGAGCAGTACTTC

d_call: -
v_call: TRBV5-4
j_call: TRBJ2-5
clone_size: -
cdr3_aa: CASSLGGTQETQYF
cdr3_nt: TGTGCCAGCAGCTTGGGTGGAACACAAGAGACCCAGTACTTC

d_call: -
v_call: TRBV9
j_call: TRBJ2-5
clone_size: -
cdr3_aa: CASSVDRNRAETQYF
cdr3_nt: TGTGCCAGCAGCGTAGACCGTAACAGGGCAGAGACCCAGTACTTC

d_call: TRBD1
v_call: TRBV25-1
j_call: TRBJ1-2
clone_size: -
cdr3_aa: CASTYDRVGGYTF
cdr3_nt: TGTGCCAGCACCTACGACAGGGTGGGTGGCTACACCTTC